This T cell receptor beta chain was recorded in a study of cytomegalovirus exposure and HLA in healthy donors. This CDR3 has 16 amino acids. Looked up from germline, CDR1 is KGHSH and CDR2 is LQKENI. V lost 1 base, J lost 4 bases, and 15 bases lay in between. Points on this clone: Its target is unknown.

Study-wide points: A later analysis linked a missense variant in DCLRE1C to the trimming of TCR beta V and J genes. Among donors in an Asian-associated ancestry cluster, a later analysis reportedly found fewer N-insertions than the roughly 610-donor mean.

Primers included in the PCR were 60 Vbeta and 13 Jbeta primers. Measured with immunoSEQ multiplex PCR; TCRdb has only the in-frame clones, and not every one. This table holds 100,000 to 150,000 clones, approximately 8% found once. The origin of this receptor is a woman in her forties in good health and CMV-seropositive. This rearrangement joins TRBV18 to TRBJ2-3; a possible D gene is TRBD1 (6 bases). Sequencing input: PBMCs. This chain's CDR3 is CASSPQTPKGADTQYF. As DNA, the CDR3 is TGTGCCAGCTCACCACAGACTCCTAAGGGGGCAGATACGCAGTATTTT.